The T cell receptor beta chain under discussion was sequenced for a study of blood T cell repertoires in COVID-19. On the study more broadly: The cDNA or gDNA used as material had been derived from T cells, B-cell-depleted T cells, or PBMCs.

In the original analysis: Nucleated cell number was recorded as an estimate derived from reference gene primer amplification. Only in-frame clones appear in the TCRdb table, and some are missing; sequencing was by immunoSEQ multiplex PCR. V and J calls and clone size are as listed in that table; D and trimming were resolved from the DNA. The sample holds roughly 200,000 clones; around 80% are singletons and the top ten take 7.8%. Seattle's cohort entered during active infection and was followed longitudinally. Material: peripheral blood. This clonotype originated in a woman aged 55-69 years with COVID-19, enrolled during active disease.

The CDR3 region is CATSEVTSGRPYEQFF. The CDR3 DNA follows: TGTGCCACCAGTGAGGTTACTAGCGGGAGGCCGTATGAGCAGTTCTTC. The chain couples TRBV24-1 to TRBJ2-1; 12 bases agree with TRBD2. The germline gives CDR1 KGHDR, CDR2 SFDVKD. The V segment lost 4 bases and the J segment 8 bases; nucleotides outside the gene matches: 8. This CDR3 has 16 amino acids.